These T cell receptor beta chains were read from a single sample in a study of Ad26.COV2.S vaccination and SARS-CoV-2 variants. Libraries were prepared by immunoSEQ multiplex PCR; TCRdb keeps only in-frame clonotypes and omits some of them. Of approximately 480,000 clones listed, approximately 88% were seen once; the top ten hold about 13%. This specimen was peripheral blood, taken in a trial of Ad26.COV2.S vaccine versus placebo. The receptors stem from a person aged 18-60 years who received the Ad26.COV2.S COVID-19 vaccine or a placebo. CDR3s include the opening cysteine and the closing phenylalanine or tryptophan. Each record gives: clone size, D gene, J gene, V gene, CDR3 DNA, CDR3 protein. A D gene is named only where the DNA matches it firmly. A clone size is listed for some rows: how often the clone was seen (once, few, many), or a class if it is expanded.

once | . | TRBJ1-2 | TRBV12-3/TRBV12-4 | TGTGCCAGCAGTAAGAGAGACACCGGGAGCTACACCTTC | CASSKRDTGSYTF
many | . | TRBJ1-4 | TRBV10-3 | TGTGCCATCGGCGCAGGTACATCAACTAATGAAAAACTGTTTTTT | CAIGAGTSTNEKLFF
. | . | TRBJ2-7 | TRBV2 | TGTGCCAGCAGTGAACCCCGGGACATCTACTACGAGCAGTACTTC | CASSEPRDIYYEQYF
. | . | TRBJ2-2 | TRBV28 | TGTGCCAGCAGTGCCGGGACGCACAACACCGGGGAGCTGTTTTTT | CASSAGTHNTGELFF
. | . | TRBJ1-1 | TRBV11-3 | TGTGCCAGCAGCTTAGTCGAGGGAGCGACGGCTTTCTTT | CASSLVEGATAFF
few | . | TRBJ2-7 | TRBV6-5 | TGTGCCAGCAGTTACTCGCAGGGGACCTACGAGCAGTACTTC | CASSYSQGTYEQYF
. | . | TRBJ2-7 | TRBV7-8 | TGTGCCAGCAGCTCCCGCTGGACGGAGAACAGCTACGAGCAGTACTTC | CASSSRWTENSYEQYF
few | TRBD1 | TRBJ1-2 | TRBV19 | TGTGCCAGTACGCAAGACAGGGGACTGGGTGGCTACACCTTC | CASTQDRGLGGYTF
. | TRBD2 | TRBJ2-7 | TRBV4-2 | TGTGCCAGCAGCCCCCTAGGACTAGCGGGGACCTACGAGCAGTACTTC | CASSPLGLAGTYEQYF
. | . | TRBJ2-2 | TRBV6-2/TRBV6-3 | TGTGCCAGCAGTTATCTTGCCGGGCGTACAGGCACCGGGGAGCTGTTTTTT | CASSYLAGRTGTGELFF